Shown below are 20 T cell receptor beta chains from a single sample sequenced in a study of cytomegalovirus exposure and HLA in healthy donors. PCR employed 60 Vbeta and 13 Jbeta primers. The data were produced by immunoSEQ multiplex PCR, yet TCRdb's version contains in-frame clones alone and is incomplete. The sample includes 95,000 to 110,000 clones, 78% seen only once; the top ten take roughly 1.7%. The sample taken for sequencing was PBMCs. These TCRs come from a woman in her forties in good health and CMV-seronegative.

V and J are TRBV27 and TRBJ1-2, with TRBD1 as a possible D gene (6 bases). This CDR3 spans 15 amino acids. Looked up from germline, CDR1 is MNHEY and CDR2 is SMNVEV (reference sequence). With 5 bases removed from V and 5 bases from J, the gap between germline ends came to 18 bases. CDR3 in amino acids: CASSRGQGPGYGYTF. The CDR3, as DNA: TGTGCCAGCAGTCGAGGCCAGGGGCCTGGGTATGGCTACACCTTC.

The J gene is TRBJ2-1, the V gene TRBV2; 9 bases line up with TRBD2. The junction had 7 bases not matched to a gene; V was cut back by 6 bases and J by 7 bases. The germline V gene has CDR1 SNHLY and CDR2 FYNNEI. The CDR3 runs 14 residues. CDR3 residues: CASRAGTSRNEQFF. In DNA, the CDR3 is TGTGCCAGCAGGGCCGGGACTAGCAGGAATGAGCAGTTCTTC.

The chain has TRBV19 and TRBJ2-5; 9 nucleotides agree with TRBD2. J gave up 5 bases and V 5 bases, and 6 bases lay outside the gene matches. Per the germline V gene, CDR1 is LNHDA and CDR2 is SQIVND (reference sequence). CDR3 length equals 14 residues. The CDR3 nucleotides read TGTGCCAGTAGTGGACAGCGGGAGGCCGAGACCCAGTACTTC. This encodes CASSGQREAETQYF.

The chain combines TRBV9 with TRBJ1-1, with TRBD1 matching 9 bases. The CDR3 sequence is 13 residues long. With 0 bases clipped from V and 6 bases from J, the junction kept 0 bases outside the gene matches. The germline V gene encodes CDR1 SGDLS and CDR2 YYNGEE. The chain's CDR3 is CASSVGTGAEAFF. CDR3 nucleotide sequence: TGTGCCAGCAGCGTAGGGACAGGGGCTGAAGCTTTCTTT.

The chain uses TRBV30 and TRBJ2-1, with TRBD2 matching 8 bases. The CDR3 totals 13 residues. Germline CDR1 and CDR2: GTSNPN and SVGIG (reference sequence). DNA for the CDR3: TGTCGGGAGGGGGGGGGAGTCGACAATGAGCAGTTCTTC. Encoded protein: CREGGGVDNEQFF.

The chain is built from TRBV4-2 and TRBJ1-1; 7 bases agree with TRBD1. Germline lookup yields CDR1 LGHNA and CDR2 YNFKEQ. The CDR3 has 16 amino acids. Trimming removed 2 bases from V and 1 base from J; junction bases left unmatched: 7. CDR3 in amino acids: CASSQQGGNRNTEAFF. The CDR3, as DNA: TGTGCCAGCAGCCAACAAGGGGGCAATAGGAACACTGAAGCTTTCTTT.

This clone was recorded once. This rearrangement joins TRBV27 to TRBJ2-1, with TRBD2 matching over 8 bases. CDR3 length: 17 residues. Germline CDR1 reads MNHEY; CDR2 reads SMNVEV (reference sequence). V trimming: 3 bases; J trimming: 2 bases; junction bases outside the gene matches: 9. For the CDR3, the DNA is TGTGCCAGCAGTTTGGGGGGGGGACTAGTGGCCTACAATGAGCAGTTCTTC. This encodes CASSLGGGLVAYNEQFF.

This rearrangement joins TRBV11-2 to TRBJ1-2; 8 bases match TRBD1. CDR1 and CDR2 from the germline V gene are SGHAT and FQNNGV. The CDR3 is made up of 16 amino acids. Losses at the gene ends were 5 bases for V and 8 bases for J; bases not matched to a gene: 16. The CDR3, as DNA: TGTGCCAGCAGCGATTTCGGGACAGGCCGCCGTAGGGGCTACACCTTC. It translates to CASSDFGTGRRRGYTF.

The V and J genes are TRBV14 and TRBJ2-5; D not resolved. This CDR3 comprises 13 residues. Germline CDR1 SGHDN, CDR2 FVKESK. V lost 6 bases and J lost 7, with 15 bases in between. This CDR3 is CASSLPTPGTQYF. The CDR3 region has the DNA TGTGCCAGCAGTCTACCGACTCCGGGGACCCAGTACTTC.

In this sample, this clone turned up once. This chain links TRBV5-4 with TRBJ1-2; 10 positions agree with TRBD1. The CDR3 totals 16 residues. The germline CDR1 and CDR2 sequences are SGHNT and YYREEE (reference sequence). J was trimmed by 7 bases and V by 1 base; bases with no gene match: 10. The DNA for the CDR3 is TGTGCCAGCAGCTTGAACATGCGACAGGGGGCCATTGGCTACACCTTC. It codes for CASSLNMRQGAIGYTF.

J is TRBJ2-7 and V is TRBV19, with TRBD1 matching 9 bases. Germline CDR1 is LNHDA and CDR2 is SQIVND (reference sequence). J was trimmed by 5 bases and V by 1 base; bases with no gene match: 18. This CDR3 comprises 19 residues. CDR3 DNA sequence: TGTGCCAGTAGTATAGGCCACCCCCGGTGGGGACAGGGTATACACGAGCAGTACTTC. Translation gives CASSIGHPRWGQGIHEQYF.

This sequence joins TRBV29-1 and TRBJ1-4; possible D gene TRBD1, 5 bases. The germline CDR1 and CDR2 sequences are SQVTM and ANQGSEA. CDR3 length: 13 residues. V was pared by 7 bases and J by 5 bases, with 14 bases between. In DNA, the CDR3 is TGCAGCGCTGGGGGGGGGTCGAATGAAAAACTGTTTTTT. Amino acid sequence: CSAGGGSNEKLFF.

The chain couples TRBV9 to TRBJ2-7; D possibly corresponds to TRBD2 (5 bases). Germline V gives CDR1 SGDLS, CDR2 YYNGEE. The CDR3 is made up of 15 amino acids. Trimming removed 3 bases at V and 1 base at J, with 14 bases between. CDR3 region: CASSEGAGISYEQYF. CDR3 sequence (DNA): TGTGCCAGCAGCGAGGGCGCGGGTATATCCTACGAGCAGTACTTC. The full variable domain, its missing parts supplied by reference TRBV9 and TRBJ2-7, is DSGVTQTPKHLITATGQRVTLRCSPRSGDLSVYWYQQSLDQGLQFLIQYYNGEERAKGNILERFSAQQFPDLHSELNLSSLELGDSALYFCASSEGAGISYEQYFGPGTRLTVT.

J is TRBJ1-3 and V is TRBV19; TRBD1 agrees at 7 bases. The V and J ends lost 4 bases and 0 bases, in that order; junction bases with no gene match: 21. This CDR3 spans 21 amino acids. Per germline, CDR1 LNHDA and CDR2 SQIVND (reference sequence). DNA of the CDR3: TGTGCCAGTAGTAGAGCAAGGGACAGACTAATCTTCGAAAGCTCTGGAAACACCATATATTTT. Amino acids: CASSRARDRLIFESSGNTIYF.

This clone has a single count. V is TRBV28 and J is TRBJ2-5, with 7 bases matching TRBD1. With 2 bases clipped from V and 7 bases from J, the junction kept 10 bases outside the gene matches. The CDR3 consists of 15 residues. Per the germline V gene, CDR1 is MDHEN and CDR2 is SYDVKM. This chain's CDR3 is CASSLGTAWSGTQYF. The CDR3 bases are TGTGCCAGCAGTTTAGGGACAGCCTGGTCAGGGACCCAGTACTTC.

This rearrangement joins TRBV10-3 to TRBJ2-7; 8 positions match TRBD1. This CDR3 contains 14 residues. V lost 9 bases and J lost 3; bases outside the gene matches: 10. Germline V gives CDR1 ENHRY, CDR2 SYGVKD. The DNA of the CDR3 is TGTGCCATATCGAAGCAGGGGGCCATCTACGAGCAGTACTTC. Translated, it gives CAISKQGAIYEQYF.

The chain uses TRBV13 and TRBJ2-2, with TRBD2 as a possible D gene (6 bases). V lost 2 bases to trimming and J lost 1 base, with 14 bases between them. Germline V gene data show CDR1 as PRHDT and CDR2 as FYEKMQ (reference sequence). The CDR3 extends over 17 amino acids. The CDR3 sequence: CASSLNAGPLNTGELFF. Written as DNA, the CDR3 is TGTGCCAGCAGCTTAAACGCGGGGCCCCTGAACACCGGGGAGCTGTTTTTT.

The chain recombines TRBV11-2 with TRBJ2-7; 8 bases align to TRBD1. The CDR3 has 13 amino acids. Germline-derived CDR1 and CDR2 are SGHAT and FQNNGV. The V and J ends lost 6 bases and 6 bases, in that order; junction bases with no gene match: 7. The CDR3 DNA sequence: TGTGCCAGCAGTTTCAGGGGGCAAGGCGAGCAGTACTTC. Its protein product is CASSFRGQGEQYF.

The V call is TRBV15, the J call TRBJ1-5; tentative D call: TRBD1 (6 bases). V gave up 0 bases and J gave up 5 bases, with 17 bases separating them. Per the germline V gene, CDR1 is LNHNV and CDR2 is YYDKDF (reference sequence). There are 17 residues in the CDR3. DNA for the CDR3: TGTGCCACCAGCAGAGATGGGGGGGCCCGACAGTATCAGCCCCAGCATTTT. It codes for CATSRDGGARQYQPQHF.

This clone was seen more than once but under ten times. V gene TRBV28 combines with J gene TRBJ2-7; D unclear. The V end was cut by 3 bases, the J end by 1 base, with 10 bases between. The germline V gene encodes CDR1 MDHEN and CDR2 SYDVKM. The CDR3 length is 14 residues. The CDR3 DNA sequence: TGTGCCAGCAGTTTTTCTGACGGGTCCTACGAGCAGTACTTC. It translates to CASSFSDGSYEQYF.